This paragraph reports one T cell receptor beta chain. Its antigen is still unknown. The data were produced by immunoSEQ multiplex PCR, yet TCRdb's version contains in-frame clones alone and is incomplete. The sample lists about 100,000 clones; about 90% were seen once. This sample is part of a study of T cell responses to AZD1222 COVID-19 vaccine. Study-wide results and limits: The study identified only five to seven AZD1222 recipients as seropositive at baseline.

Germline V gene sequence: CDR1 MDHEN, CDR2 SYDVKM. The junction had 5 bases not matched to a gene; V was cut back by 4 bases and J by 2 bases. CDR3 length equals 15 residues. This chain links TRBV28 with TRBJ2-7, with TRBD1 matching 10 bases. The source of this sequence is an adult in good health. The source material was peripheral blood, sampled on day 0 of AZD1222 vaccination. This CDR3 is CASSSGQGDPYEQYF. In DNA, the CDR3 is TGTGCCAGCAGTTCAGGACAGGGGGATCCCTACGAGCAGTACTTC.